A selection of T cell receptor beta chains follows, all from one sample in a study of blood T cell repertoires in COVID-19. Profiled with immunoSEQ multiplex PCR; TCRdb holds only in-frame clones, not every one. The repertoire includes more than 20,000 clones, around 87% of them detected once, and less than 30% sits in the top ten. Sequences were obtained from peripheral blood. The origin of the receptors is a human donor with active COVID-19. The donor label of this sample is uncertain. CDR3s include the opening cysteine and the closing phenylalanine or tryptophan. D genes are given only for firm matches. Only some rows state a clone size, as once, few, many or a class for expanded clones.

d_gene	v_gene	abundance	j_gene	CDR3nt	CDR3aa
TRBD1	TRBV7-2	.	TRBJ1-5	TGTGCCAGCAGCTCCCAACAGGGGCATCAGCCCCAGCATTTT	CASSSQQGHQPQHF
.	TRBV27	.	TRBJ2-7	TGTGCCAGCAGTAGGGACTTCTCCTACGAGCAGTACTTC	CASSRDFSYEQYF
TRBD1	TRBV4-1	.	TRBJ2-7	TGCGCCAGCAGCCAAGGGACAGGAGCCTCCTACGAGCAGTACTTC	CASSQGTGASYEQYF
TRBD2	TRBV2	.	TRBJ2-3	TGTGCCAGCAGGGCACCGGGACTACCACCGACAGATACGCAGTATTTT	CASRAPGLPPTDTQYF
.	TRBV20-1	.	TRBJ1-6	TGCAGTGCTAGTCGTGGGCCCGTAAATTCACCCCTCCACTTT	CSASRGPVNSPLHF
TRBD1	TRBV5-8	.	TRBJ1-2	TGTGCCAGCAGCTTGGCCGGGACAGGGAACTATGGCTACACCTTC	CASSLAGTGNYGYTF
.	TRBV6-2/TRBV6-3	.	TRBJ2-4	TGTGCCAGCAGTTACTACGGCAGTGAGGATCAGTACTTC	CASSYYGSEDQYF
.	TRBV9	.	TRBJ1-1	TGTGCCAGCAGCGCCGGAGACGGAACTGAAGCTTTCTTT	CASSAGDGTEAFF
.	TRBV28	.	TRBJ1-2	TGTGCCAGCAGTCCACCCGAGGACTATGGCTACACCTTC	CASSPPEDYGYTF
TRBD1	TRBV4-2	.	TRBJ1-1	TGTGCCAGCAGCCAAGGGCCGCAGGGGGCCGGGGTTTCTGAAGCTTTCTTT	CASSQGPQGAGVSEAFF
.	TRBV12-5	few	TRBJ2-3	TGTGCTAGTGGTTTGGGGAGGGGTAGCACAGATACGCAGTATTTT	CASGLGRGSTDTQYF
.	TRBV11-2	.	TRBJ1-2	TGTGCCAGTAGAAACACCGTGGGGGGTGGCTACACCTTC	CASRNTVGGGYTF
.	TRBV9	.	TRBJ2-2	TGTGCCAGCAGCTCTAGCTGGGGTTCTAGAGCCGGAGTTATTCCCGGGGAGCTGTTTTTT	CASSSSWGSRAGVIPGELFF
TRBD1	TRBV19	.	TRBJ1-1	TGTGCCAGTAGGCAGGGGGCCACTGAAGCTTTCTTT	CASRQGATEAFF
TRBD2	TRBV7-6	.	TRBJ2-1	TGTGCCAGCAGCACGACTAGCGGGGGGCCCAATGAGCAGTTCTTC	CASSTTSGGPNEQFF
TRBD2	TRBV10-3	few	TRBJ2-2	TGTGCCATCAGTGATACAGCGGGAGTAAGAACCGGGGAGCTGTTTTTT	CAISDTAGVRTGELFF
.	TRBV10-1	.	TRBJ2-3	TGCGCCAGCAGTGAGGACTGCTCGAGCACAGATACGCAGTATTTT	CASSEDCSSTDTQYF
.	TRBV18	.	TRBJ2-1	TGTGCCAGCTCACCAGCTAGCGGACAGATTTACAATGAGCAGTTCTTC	CASSPASGQIYNEQFF
TRBD2	TRBV7-8	once	TRBJ2-5	TGTGCCAGCAGCTTAGATCAGCGGGGGGGCCGAGAGACCCAGTACTTC	CASSLDQRGGRETQYF
TRBD2	TRBV9	.	TRBJ2-2	TGTGCCAGCAGCGTAGAAGCTAGCGGCTCCACCGGGGAGCTGTTTTTT	CASSVEASGSTGELFF
TRBD1	TRBV11-2	.	TRBJ2-7	TGTGCCAGCAGCCCGGACAGGGGGCGTGAGCAGTACTTC	CASSPDRGREQYF
.	TRBV7-7	.	TRBJ2-2	TGTGCTAGCAGCCTCGGAGGGGCGGGCACCGGGGAGCTGTTTTTT	CASSLGGAGTGELFF
TRBD2	TRBV10-3	few	TRBJ2-5	TGTGCCATCAGTGACCCCGGACTAGCGGGGGTAGAGACCCAGTACTTC	CAISDPGLAGVETQYF
TRBD1	TRBV25-1	.	TRBJ1-1	TGTGCCAGCAGTGTCCGGGACAGCCTTATGAACACTGAAGCTTTCTTT	CASSVRDSLMNTEAFF
.	TRBV27	.	TRBJ2-3	TGTGCCAGCTCACGGGGGACCGTGGTTAGCACAGATACGCAGTATTTT	CASSRGTVVSTDTQYF
.	TRBV7-6	once	TRBJ2-7	TGTGCCAGCAGCTTAAGAGCCAGGGGCGAGCAGTACTTC	CASSLRARGEQYF
TRBD1	TRBV10-3	.	TRBJ1-4	TGTGCCAGTCAGGGGGCTTGGGACGAAAAACTGTTTTTT	CASQGAWDEKLFF
.	TRBV20-1	.	TRBJ1-1	TGCAGTGCTAGGGCAGGGACTGAAGCTTTCTTT	CSARAGTEAFF
.	TRBV28	.	TRBJ2-3	TGTGCCAGCAGTTTAGTGGGCTACGCTAGCACAGATACGCAGTATTTT	CASSLVGYASTDTQYF
.	TRBV5-6	few	TRBJ1-4	TGTGCCAGCAGCTTGCGAGTCTATGAAAAACTGTTTTTT	CASSLRVYEKLFF
TRBD1	TRBV2	.	TRBJ1-4	TGTGCCAGCAGTGAAGCGTTAGGGACAGGTGATGAAAAACTGTTTTTT	CASSEALGTGDEKLFF
.	TRBV6-1	.	TRBJ1-2	TGTGCCAGCAGTGAATTGGCGGGGGACTATGGCTACACCTTC	CASSELAGDYGYTF
.	TRBV28	once	TRBJ2-5	TGTGCCAGCAGCCCGACTCCAGGGTACCAAGAGACCCAGTACTTC	CASSPTPGYQETQYF
TRBD2	TRBV19	.	TRBJ2-1	TGTGCCAGTAGTAGAGCCGGGACTAGCTACAATGAGCAGTTCTTC	CASSRAGTSYNEQFF
TRBD1	TRBV6-2/TRBV6-3	.	TRBJ1-5	TGTGCCAGCAGCCCGGGACAGAGCAATCAGCCCCAGCATTTT	CASSPGQSNQPQHF
TRBD1	TRBV7-2	.	TRBJ2-7	TGTGCCAGCAGCCCGGGACAGGCCTCCTACGAGCAGTACTTC	CASSPGQASYEQYF